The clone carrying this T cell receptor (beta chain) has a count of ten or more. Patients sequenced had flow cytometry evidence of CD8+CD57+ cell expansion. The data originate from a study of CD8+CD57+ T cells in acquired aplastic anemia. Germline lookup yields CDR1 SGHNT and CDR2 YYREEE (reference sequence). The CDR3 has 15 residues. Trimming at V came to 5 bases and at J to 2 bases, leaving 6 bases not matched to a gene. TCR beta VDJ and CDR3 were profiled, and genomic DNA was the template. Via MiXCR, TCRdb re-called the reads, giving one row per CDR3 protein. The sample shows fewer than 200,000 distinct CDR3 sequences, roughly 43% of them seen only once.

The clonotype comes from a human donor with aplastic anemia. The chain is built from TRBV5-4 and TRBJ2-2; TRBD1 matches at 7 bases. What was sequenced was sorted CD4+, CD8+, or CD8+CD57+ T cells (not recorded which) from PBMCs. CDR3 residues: CASSMDRPNTGELFF. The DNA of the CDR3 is TGTGCCAGCAGTATGGACAGGCCCAACACCGGGGAGCTGTTTTTT. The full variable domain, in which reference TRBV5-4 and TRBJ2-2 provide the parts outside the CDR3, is ETGVTQSPTHLIKTRGQQVTLRCSSQSGHNTVSWYQQALGQGPQFIFQYYREEENGRGNFPPRFSGLQFPNYSSELNVNALELDDSALYLCASSMDRPNTGELFFGEGSRLTVL.